This TCR beta chain was identified in a study of beta chain features in type 1 diabetes. Across the whole study: Taken together, all samples contributed 107,917,701 examined sorted cells.

By way of CD45RO/CCR7/CD25/CD127/CD95/CD27, the CD4+ regulatory, stem cell-like memory, central memory and naive cells were sorted. General observations from the study: TCRB CDR3 length was moderately but significantly reduced in all four CD4+ subsets of Type 1 diabetes patients. There was no resolution here of whether HLA type influences TCRB rearrangement.

This clone has just a few counts. Its antigen is unknown. Expressed TCRB transcripts were sequenced, since all the RNA that had been isolated was reverse transcribed. Repertoires were generated with immunoSEQ multiplex PCR, while TCRdb's copy carries only in-frame clones and drops some. The table includes around 260,000 clones, around 21% detected once. The TCR originated in a woman between 40 and 50 years old with type 1 diabetes. Sequencing input: naive CD4+ T cells from blood.

This CDR3 reads CASSHGQGWETQYF. CDR3 bases: TGTGCCAGCAGCCATGGACAGGGGTGGGAGACCCAGTACTTC. The chain has TRBV14 and TRBJ2-5, with 9 bases identical to TRBD1. CDR1 and CDR2 (germline): SGHDN, FVKESK. The J segment lost 5 bases and the V segment lost 3 bases, leaving 4 bases of the junction unmatched. The CDR3 covers 14 residues.